A single sample gave rise to the 31 T cell receptor beta chains below, sequenced in a study of blood T cells in healthy people across ages. A second roughly 7 to 12 cycle PCR used barcoded and J-beta primers. TCRdb re-derived calls from the 5' RACE reads in MiXCR, one entry per CDR3 protein. The table shows 1.5 million to 2 million distinct CDR3 sequences, with around 50% occurring only once. The specimen sequenced was blood. The receptors shown here come from a woman between 35 and 50 years old in good health.

The V call is TRBV20-1, the J call TRBJ1-5, with no clear D. Trimming removed 4 bases at V and 0 bases at J, with 19 bases between. Germline CDR1 is DFQATT and CDR2 is SNEGSKA (reference sequence). CDR3 length: 17 residues. The CDR3 coding sequence is TGCAGTGCTAAACATCCCCATGTGAGTCATAGCAATCAGCCCCAGCATTTT. The encoded protein is CSAKHPHVSHSNQPQHF.

This clonotype has a single count. The chain recombines TRBV20-1 with TRBJ1-1; 7 bases are a match to TRBD1. The length of the CDR3 is 15 residues. The germline V gene has CDR1 DFQATT and CDR2 SNEGSKA (reference sequence). The V segment lost 5 bases and the J segment 1 base; nucleotides outside the gene matches: 10. Here the CDR3 reads CSAPDRDGSNTEAFF. The CDR3 DNA follows: TGCAGTGCTCCAGACAGGGATGGGTCGAACACTGAAGCTTTCTTT.

The chain carries TRBV29-1 and TRBJ1-2; 7 nucleotides align to TRBD1. V trimming: 6 bases; J trimming: 2 bases; junction bases outside the gene matches: 15. Germline V lookup: CDR1 SQVTM, CDR2 ANQGSEA. The CDR3 runs 16 residues. In DNA, the CDR3 is TGCAGCGTCGATACAACAATTCGACAGGGAAACTATGGCTACACCTTC. Translation: CSVDTTIRQGNYGYTF.

The V and J genes are TRBV28 and TRBJ2-3; 7 nucleotides align to TRBD1. Germline loops: CDR1 MDHEN, CDR2 SYDVKM. Trimming removed 0 bases from V and 6 bases from J; junction bases left unmatched: 15. This CDR3 has 18 amino acids. The CDR3 region is CASSLWTFRQGEGDTQYF. The CDR3, as DNA: TGTGCCAGCAGTTTATGGACTTTCAGACAGGGCGAGGGGGATACGCAGTATTTT.

The chain carries TRBV12-3 or TRBV12-4 and TRBJ2-1; TRBD2 aligns across 8 bases. With V trimmed by 5 bases and J by 10 bases, 13 bases remained unmatched. The CDR3 totals 15 residues. The CDR3 nucleotides read TGTGCCAGCAGTCCGTCGACTGGCGGGGGGTCCGAGCAGTTCTTC. It codes for CASSPSTGGGSEQFF.

The V gene is TRBV7-2, the J gene TRBJ2-5; 7 bases fit TRBD2. Trimming took 2 bases from V and 5 from J; bases not matched to a gene: 8. The CDR3 length is 15 residues. The germline gives CDR1 SGHTA, CDR2 FQGNSA. The chain's CDR3 is CASSLFAGVGETQYF. Here the CDR3 DNA reads TGTGCCAGCAGCTTATTTGCGGGGGTAGGGGAGACCCAGTACTTC.

This clonotype has a handful of counts. V gene TRBV7-2 combines with J gene TRBJ1-2, with 7 nucleotides matching TRBD1. J gave up 4 bases and V 5 bases, and 10 bases lay outside the gene matches. This CDR3 region has 15 residues. The V gene's germline CDR1 is SGHTA and CDR2 FQGNSA. The CDR3 DNA follows: TGTGCCAGCAGCCAACGCCGGGACAGTTTCTATGGCTACACCTTC. This sequence encodes CASSQRRDSFYGYTF.

V is TRBV7-9 and J is TRBJ2-6; 8 nucleotides line up with TRBD1. Per germline, CDR1 SEHNR and CDR2 FQNEAQ (reference sequence). V dropped 2 bases and J dropped 4; count of bases not matched to a gene: 10. The CDR3 extends over 18 amino acids. CDR3 sequence (DNA): TGTGCCAGCAGCTTATTCCCAGGGGGCGCATCAGGGGCCAACGTCCTGACTTTC. Translation gives CASSLFPGGASGANVLTF.

This clonotype was observed a handful of times. V is TRBV15 and J is TRBJ2-7; no clear D gene. The V gene's germline CDR1 is LNHNV and CDR2 YYDKDF (reference sequence). This CDR3 is built from 14 residues. V was shortened by 0 bases and J by 2 bases, with 8 bases between the two germline ends. The CDR3 DNA sequence: TGTGCCACCAGCAGAGAATCAGGCGCCTACGAGCAGTACTTC. It specifies CATSRESGAYEQYF.

The chain recombines TRBV6-5 with TRBJ1-5; D is uncertain. Germline CDR1 and CDR2: MNHEY and SVGAGI. The CDR3 covers 13 residues. The CDR3 is CATRGSINQPQHF. CDR3 nucleotide sequence: TGTGCAACCCGAGGGTCAATCAATCAGCCCCAGCATTTT.

V and J are TRBV28 and TRBJ2-1; D possibly corresponds to TRBD1 (5 bases). The CDR3 consists of 15 residues. Per germline, CDR1 MDHEN and CDR2 SYDVKM. V lost 5 bases, J lost 4 bases, and 15 bases lay in between. CDR3 coding DNA: TGTGCCAGCAGTACATCAGGGCAGTCATACAATGAGCAGTTCTTC. It is translated as CASSTSGQSYNEQFF.

In the case of this clonotype: Compared with germline, one end of the junction differs, possibly owing to a read error. The genes are TRBV14 and TRBJ2-5; 7 bases fit TRBD1. This CDR3 comprises 15 residues. Germline V gene data show CDR1 as SGHDN and CDR2 as FVKESK. The CDR3 region is CANSHTGDPPETQYF. Written as DNA, the CDR3 is TGTGCCAACAGCCACACAGGGGACCCCCCTGAGACCCAGTACTTC.

Only a few counts were recorded for this clonotype. The genes are TRBV7-2 and TRBJ2-7, with 11 bases identical to TRBD1. The junction had 7 bases not matched to a gene; V was cut back by 4 bases and J by 5 bases. Germline V lookup: CDR1 SGHTA, CDR2 FQGNSA. The length of the CDR3 is 15 residues. The CDR3 DNA follows: TGTGCCAGCAGCTATTGGACAGGGGGCACGAACGAGCAGTACTTC. Translation: CASSYWTGGTNEQYF.

This chain joins TRBV12-3 or TRBV12-4 and TRBJ1-1; D call uncertain. V dropped 3 bases and J dropped 4 bases, with 12 bases sitting between them. This CDR3 has 14 amino acids. The CDR3 is CASSFWVGVTEAFF. CDR3 sequence (DNA): TGTGCCAGCAGTTTTTGGGTCGGGGTCACTGAAGCTTTCTTT.

The rearrangement joins TRBV6-2 or TRBV6-3 to TRBJ2-1; D gene ambiguous. CDR3 length: 11 amino acids. The germline CDR1 and CDR2 sequences are MNHEY and SVGEGT. V dropped 6 bases and J dropped 10 bases, with 10 bases sitting between them. CDR3 protein: CASRGLREQFF. The DNA for the CDR3 is TGTGCCAGCAGAGGGCTTAGGGAGCAGTTCTTC.

As to this clonotype: A much larger clone differs by one base, so this may be a read error. This CDR3 is CASSSSGTAPYEQYF. The CDR3 DNA follows: TGTGCCAGCAGCTCATCCGGGACAGCCCCCTACGAGCAGTACTTC. This chain uses TRBV7-2 with TRBJ2-7; 7 bases agree with TRBD1. This CDR3 has 15 amino acids. V shed 4 bases, J shed 2 bases, and the junction held 8 bases outside the gene matches. Germline values: CDR1 SGHTA, CDR2 FQGNSA.

This clonotype occurred a few times. The rearrangement links TRBV2 to TRBJ1-2, with 8 positions matching TRBD1. The ends lost 0 bases at V and 8 bases at J; junction bases unmatched: 8. Germline V lookup: CDR1 SNHLY, CDR2 FYNNEI. The CDR3 consists of 15 residues. The CDR3 region is CASSEAPGTGYGYTF. The CDR3 DNA is TGTGCCAGCAGTGAAGCTCCCGGGACAGGCTACGGCTACACCTTC.

This clonotype was detected only a few times. This chain links TRBV11-2 with TRBJ2-7; the D is unclear. Germline CDR1 is SGHAT and CDR2 is FQNNGV. The ends were cut back, 5 bases at V and 3 bases at J, with 11 bases in the middle. The CDR3 covers 13 residues. The CDR3 spells CASSGQSGYEQYF. The CDR3 region has the DNA TGTGCCAGCAGCGGCCAGTCCGGCTACGAGCAGTACTTC.

The chain carries TRBV10-3 and TRBJ1-5; D is unresolved. Between the trimmed V and J ends, which lost 0 bases and 0 bases, there was a span of 12 bases. In germline, CDR1 is ENHRY, CDR2 SYGVKD. This CDR3 has 17 amino acids. The CDR3 DNA reads as TGTGCCATCAGTGAGTCGGGCAGGCCCGATAGCAATCAGCCCCAGCATTTT. Protein product: CAISESGRPDSNQPQHF.

This clonotype came up a few times. The chain carries TRBV10-3 and TRBJ2-3; D not resolved. The CDR3 totals 13 residues. CDR1 is ENHRY and CDR2 is SYGVKD in the germline V gene. V was pared by 2 bases and J by 4 bases, with 7 bases between. CDR3 bases: TGTGCCATCAGTGAGCCTCTCTCAGATACGCAGTATTTT. It encodes CAISEPLSDTQYF.

In its sample, this clonotype was seen a few times. The genes are TRBV7-8 and TRBJ1-2; D remains unclear. Trimming removed 5 bases from V and 9 bases from J, with 25 bases in between. In germline, CDR1 is SGHVS, CDR2 FQNEAQ. The CDR3 is made up of 16 amino acids. The CDR3 bases are TGTGCCAGCAGCCCATCAGTGGACCCCTTTCCCCTACGCTACACCTTC. This codes for CASSPSVDPFPLRYTF.

This chain joins TRBV4-3 and TRBJ2-3; D may be TRBD2 (6 bases). CDR3 length equals 16 residues. V lost 0 bases, J lost 4 bases, and 14 bases lay in between. Germline CDR1 and CDR2: LGHNA and YSLEER. CDR3 sequence reads: CASSQDGGEYSDTQYF. DNA of the CDR3: TGCGCCAGCAGCCAAGACGGCGGGGAATATTCAGATACGCAGTATTTT.

The chain combines TRBV7-2 with TRBJ2-5; TRBD1 might be the D (6 bases). The ends were cut back, 3 bases at V and 2 bases at J, with 16 bases in the middle. Germline loops: CDR1 SGHTA, CDR2 FQGNSA. This CDR3 is built from 16 residues. The CDR3 coding sequence is TGTGCCAGCAGCTTGGGGGAAGGGGGTCCTCAAGAGACCCAGTACTTC. This translates into CASSLGEGGPQETQYF. Supplemented by reference TRBV7-2 and TRBJ2-5, the full variable domain reads GAGVSQSPSNKVTEKGKDVELRCDPISGHTALYWYRQSLGQGLEFLIYFQGNSAPDKSGLPSDRFSAERTGGSVSTLTIQRTQQEDSAVYLCASSLGEGGPQETQYFGPGTRLLVL.

The V and J genes are TRBV6-6 and TRBJ1-1; the D is unclear. Germline CDR1 MNHNY, CDR2 SVGAGI (reference sequence). Trimming took 4 bases from V and 6 from J, leaving 15 bases between them. The CDR3 covers 14 residues. The CDR3 nucleotides read TGTGCCAGCAGTTCGGAAGGGAGGTTCGCTGAAGCTTTCTTT. The encoded protein is CASSSEGRFAEAFF.

The CDR3 protein is CASSNGPGEKLEQYF. The CDR3 coding sequence is TGTGCCAGCAGTAACGGCCCGGGGGAGAAGCTCGAGCAGTACTTC. The chain recombines TRBV6-6 with TRBJ2-4; D might be TRBD2 (6 bases). The DNA end favors TRBJ2-7, so the J call may be wrong. Germline values: CDR1 MNHNY, CDR2 SVGAGI (reference sequence). The CDR3 loop spans 15 amino acids.

The chain recombines TRBV24-1 with TRBJ1-2; TRBD1 is a possible D gene (6 bases). The CDR3 runs to 12 residues. Germline CDR1 reads KGHDR; CDR2 reads SFDVKD. Between the trimmed V and J ends, which lost 9 bases and 6 bases, there was a span of 13 bases. The CDR3 loop reads CATAGALDGYTF. Here the CDR3 DNA reads TGTGCCACCGCAGGGGCGCTCGATGGCTACACCTTC.

The chain recombines TRBV7-9 with TRBJ2-5; 11 bases align to TRBD1. The end of the DNA aligns better with TRBJ2-7, so the J call may be wrong. The CDR3 runs to 16 residues. CDR1 and CDR2 from the germline V gene are SEHNR and FQNEAQ (reference sequence). CDR3 amino acids: CASSSARGQGGYEQYF. The CDR3 DNA sequence: TGTGCCAGCAGCTCCGCCCGGGGACAGGGGGGTTACGAGCAGTACTTC.

This rearrangement joins TRBV10-3 to TRBJ1-6; TRBD1 is a possible D gene (5 bases). V was clipped by 6 bases and J by 7 bases, with 13 bases between them. CDR3 length: 14 residues. Germline V lookup: CDR1 ENHRY, CDR2 SYGVKD. The CDR3 is CAIRDKSGNSPLHF. In nucleotides, the CDR3 is TGTGCCATCAGGGACAAATCTGGGAATTCACCCCTCCACTTT.

The chain combines TRBV21-1 with TRBJ2-7; the table's D call, TRBD1, has no DNA check behind it. TRBV21-1 is a documented pseudogene. CDR3 length: 17 amino acids. The CDR3 bases are TGTGCCAGCAGACTACCCGGGGAGCCCCGATCCTCCTACGAGCAGTACTTC. Its protein is CASRLPGEPRSSYEQYF.

With regard to this clonotype: The junction differs from germline at one of its ends, possibly a read error. Written as DNA, the CDR3 is TGTGCCAGCAGTGACTCGGAGCGTGGTACGCAGTATTTT. It codes for CASSDSERGTQYF. The chain is built from TRBV6-6 and TRBJ2-3; D ambiguous. The CDR3 has 13 amino acids. CDR1 MNHNY and CDR2 SVGAGI come from the germline V gene (reference sequence).

The chain joins TRBV25-1 to TRBJ2-3; TRBD2 matches at 7 bases. Germline-derived CDR1 and CDR2 are MGHDK and SYGVNS. Germline trimming cut 8 bases from V and 4 bases from J; bases unmatched to any gene: 9. The CDR3 has 14 residues. CDR3 sequence: CASLTSTNPDTQYF. In DNA form, the CDR3 reads TGTGCCAGCCTGACTAGCACGAACCCAGATACGCAGTATTTT.